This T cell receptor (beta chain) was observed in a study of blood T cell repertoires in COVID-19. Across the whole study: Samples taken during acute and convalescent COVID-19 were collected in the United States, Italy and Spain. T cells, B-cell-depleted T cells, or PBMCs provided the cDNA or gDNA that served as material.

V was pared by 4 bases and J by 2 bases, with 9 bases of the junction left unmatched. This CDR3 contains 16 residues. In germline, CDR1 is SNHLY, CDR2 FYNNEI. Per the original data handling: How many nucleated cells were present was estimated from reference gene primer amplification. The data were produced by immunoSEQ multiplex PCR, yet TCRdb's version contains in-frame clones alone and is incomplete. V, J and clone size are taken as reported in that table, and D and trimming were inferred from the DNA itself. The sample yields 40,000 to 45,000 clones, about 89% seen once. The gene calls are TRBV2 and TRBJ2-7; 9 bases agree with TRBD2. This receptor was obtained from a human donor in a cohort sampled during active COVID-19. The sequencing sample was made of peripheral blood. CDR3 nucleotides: TGTGCCAGCAGTGTTGTTAGCGGGGGTCGGCCCTACGAGCAGTACTTC. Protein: CASSVVSGGRPYEQYF. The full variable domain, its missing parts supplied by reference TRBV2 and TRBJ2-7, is EPEVTQTPSHQVTQMGQEVILRCVPISNHLYFYWYRQILGQKVEFLVSFYNNEISEKSEIFDDQFSVERPDGSNFTLKIRSTKLEDSAMYFCASSVVSGGRPYEQYFGPGTRLTVT.